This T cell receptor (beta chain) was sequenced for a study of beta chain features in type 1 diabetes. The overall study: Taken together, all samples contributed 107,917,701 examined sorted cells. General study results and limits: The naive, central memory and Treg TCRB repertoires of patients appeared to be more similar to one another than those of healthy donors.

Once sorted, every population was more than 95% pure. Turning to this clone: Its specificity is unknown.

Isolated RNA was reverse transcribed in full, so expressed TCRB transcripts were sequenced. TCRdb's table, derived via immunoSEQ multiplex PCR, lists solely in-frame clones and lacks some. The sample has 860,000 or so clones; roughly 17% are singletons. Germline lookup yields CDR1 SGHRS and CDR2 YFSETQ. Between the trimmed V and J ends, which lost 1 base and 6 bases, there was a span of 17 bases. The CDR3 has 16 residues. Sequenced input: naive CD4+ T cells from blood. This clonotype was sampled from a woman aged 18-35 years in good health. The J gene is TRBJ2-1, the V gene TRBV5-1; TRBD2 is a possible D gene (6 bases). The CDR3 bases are TGCGCCAGCAGCTTGTCCCTTAGCGGAAACGCCAATGAGCAGTTCTTC. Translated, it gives CASSLSLSGNANEQFF.